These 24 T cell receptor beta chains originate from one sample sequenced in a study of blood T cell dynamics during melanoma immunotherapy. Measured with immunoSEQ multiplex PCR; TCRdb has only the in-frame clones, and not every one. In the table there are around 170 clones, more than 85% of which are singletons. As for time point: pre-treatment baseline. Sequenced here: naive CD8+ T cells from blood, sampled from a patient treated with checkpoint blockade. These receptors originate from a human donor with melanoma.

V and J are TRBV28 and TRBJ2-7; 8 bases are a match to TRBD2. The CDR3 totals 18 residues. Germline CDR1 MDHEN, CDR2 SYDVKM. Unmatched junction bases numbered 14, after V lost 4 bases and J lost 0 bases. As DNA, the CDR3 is TGTGCCAGCAGTTCTCAGGGGCTAGCGGGCCGAAACTCCTACGAGCAGTACTTC. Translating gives CASSSQGLAGRNSYEQYF. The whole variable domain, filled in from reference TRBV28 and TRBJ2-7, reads DVKVTQSSRYLVKRTGEKVFLECVQDMDHENMFWYRQDPGLGLRLIYFSYDVKMKEKGDIPEGYSVSREKKERFSLILESASTNQTSMYLCASSSQGLAGRNSYEQYFGPGTRLTVT.

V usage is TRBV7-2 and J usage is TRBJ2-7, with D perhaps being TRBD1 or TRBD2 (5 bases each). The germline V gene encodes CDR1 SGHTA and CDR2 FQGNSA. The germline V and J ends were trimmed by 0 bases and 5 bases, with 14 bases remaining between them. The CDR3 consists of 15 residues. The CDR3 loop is CASSLASGPSNEQYF. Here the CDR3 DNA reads TGTGCCAGCAGCTTAGCCTCGGGACCCAGTAACGAGCAGTACTTC.

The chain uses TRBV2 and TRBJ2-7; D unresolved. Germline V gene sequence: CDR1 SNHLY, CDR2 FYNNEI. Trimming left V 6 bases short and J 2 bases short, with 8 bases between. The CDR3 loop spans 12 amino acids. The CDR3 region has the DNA TGTGCCAGCAGGGACGGAGCCTACGAGCAGTACTTC. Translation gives CASRDGAYEQYF.

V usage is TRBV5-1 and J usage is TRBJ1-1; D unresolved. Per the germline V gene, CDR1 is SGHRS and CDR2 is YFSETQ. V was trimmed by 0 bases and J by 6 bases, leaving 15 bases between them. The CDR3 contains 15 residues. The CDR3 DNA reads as TGCGCCAGCAGCTTGGATTCAATAGGGAAAGCTGAAGCTTTCTTT. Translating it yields CASSLDSIGKAEAFF.

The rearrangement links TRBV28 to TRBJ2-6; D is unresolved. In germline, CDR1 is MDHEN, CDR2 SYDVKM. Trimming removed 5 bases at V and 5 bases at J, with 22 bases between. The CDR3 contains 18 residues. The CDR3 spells CASSSNIPTQSRANVLTF. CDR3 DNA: TGTGCCAGCAGTAGTAATATTCCTACACAAAGTCGGGCCAACGTCCTGACTTTC.

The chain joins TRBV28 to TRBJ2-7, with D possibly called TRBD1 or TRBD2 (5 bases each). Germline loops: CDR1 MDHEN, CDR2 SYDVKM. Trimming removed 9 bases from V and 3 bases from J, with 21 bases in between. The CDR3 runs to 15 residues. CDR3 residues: CASVVGAGFNYEQYF. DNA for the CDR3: TGTGCCAGTGTTGTAGGGGCGGGCTTTAACTACGAGCAGTACTTC. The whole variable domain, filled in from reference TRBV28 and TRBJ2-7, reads DVKVTQSSRYLVKRTGEKVFLECVQDMDHENMFWYRQDPGLGLRLIYFSYDVKMKEKGDIPEGYSVSREKKERFSLILESASTNQTSMYLCASVVGAGFNYEQYFGPGTRLTVT.

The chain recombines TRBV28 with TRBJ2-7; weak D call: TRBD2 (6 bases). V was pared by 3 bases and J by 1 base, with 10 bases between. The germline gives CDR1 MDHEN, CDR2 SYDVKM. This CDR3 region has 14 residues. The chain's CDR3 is CASSFRGISYEQYF. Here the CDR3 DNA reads TGTGCCAGCAGTTTTCGGGGGATATCCTACGAGCAGTACTTC. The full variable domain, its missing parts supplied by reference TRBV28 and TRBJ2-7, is DVKVTQSSRYLVKRTGEKVFLECVQDMDHENMFWYRQDPGLGLRLIYFSYDVKMKEKGDIPEGYSVSREKKERFSLILESASTNQTSMYLCASSFRGISYEQYFGPGTRLTVT.

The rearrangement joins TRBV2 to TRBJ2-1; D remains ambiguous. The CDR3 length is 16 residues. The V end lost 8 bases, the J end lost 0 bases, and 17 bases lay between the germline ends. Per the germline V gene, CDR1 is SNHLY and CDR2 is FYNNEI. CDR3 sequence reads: CASAPTITDSYNEQFF. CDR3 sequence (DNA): TGTGCCAGCGCCCCCACAATAACGGACTCCTACAATGAGCAGTTCTTC.

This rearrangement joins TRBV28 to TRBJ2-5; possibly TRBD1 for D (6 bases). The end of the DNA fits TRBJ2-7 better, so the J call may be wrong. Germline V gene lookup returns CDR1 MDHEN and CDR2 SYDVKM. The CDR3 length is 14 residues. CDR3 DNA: TGTGCCAGCAGTTTCAGGGGAGACTCCTACGAGCAGTACTTC. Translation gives CASSFRGDSYEQYF.

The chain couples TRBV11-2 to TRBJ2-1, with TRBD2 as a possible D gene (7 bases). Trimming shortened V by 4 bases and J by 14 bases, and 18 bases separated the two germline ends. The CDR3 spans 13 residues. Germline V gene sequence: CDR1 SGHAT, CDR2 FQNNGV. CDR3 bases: TGTGCCAGCAGCTCGGCGAGGGGAGGGGGTAAGTTCTTC. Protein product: CASSSARGGGKFF.

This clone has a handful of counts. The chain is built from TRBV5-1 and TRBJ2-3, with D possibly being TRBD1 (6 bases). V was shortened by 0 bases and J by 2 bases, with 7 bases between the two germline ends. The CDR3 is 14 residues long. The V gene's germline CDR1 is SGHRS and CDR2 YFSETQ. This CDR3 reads CASSLDRVTDTQYF. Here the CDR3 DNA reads TGCGCCAGCAGCTTGGACAGGGTCACAGATACGCAGTATTTT.

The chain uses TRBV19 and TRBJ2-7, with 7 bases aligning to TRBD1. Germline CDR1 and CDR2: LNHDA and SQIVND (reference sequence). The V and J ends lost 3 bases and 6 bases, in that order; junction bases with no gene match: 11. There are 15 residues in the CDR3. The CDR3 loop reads CASSILPGPGGEQYF. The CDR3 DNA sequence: TGTGCCAGTAGTATCCTTCCGGGACCAGGGGGCGAGCAGTACTTC.

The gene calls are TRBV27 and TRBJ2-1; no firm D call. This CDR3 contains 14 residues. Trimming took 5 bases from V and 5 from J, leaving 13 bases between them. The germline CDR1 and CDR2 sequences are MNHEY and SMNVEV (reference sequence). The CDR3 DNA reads TGTGCCAGCAGTAGGTTGCTTGAGGACAATGAGCAGTTCTTC. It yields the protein CASSRLLEDNEQFF.

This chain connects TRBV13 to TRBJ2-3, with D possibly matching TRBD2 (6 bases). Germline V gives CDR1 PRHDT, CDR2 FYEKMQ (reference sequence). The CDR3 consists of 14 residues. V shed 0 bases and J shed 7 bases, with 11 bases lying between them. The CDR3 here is CASSLGTGLYTQYF. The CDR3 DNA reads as TGTGCCAGCAGCTTAGGGACGGGACTCTATACGCAGTATTTT.

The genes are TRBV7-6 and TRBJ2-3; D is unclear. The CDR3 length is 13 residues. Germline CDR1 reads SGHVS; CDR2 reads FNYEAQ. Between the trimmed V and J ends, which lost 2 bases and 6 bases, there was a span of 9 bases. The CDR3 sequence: CASSLNSVDTQYF. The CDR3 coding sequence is TGTGCCAGCAGCTTAAACTCGGTGGATACGCAGTATTTT.

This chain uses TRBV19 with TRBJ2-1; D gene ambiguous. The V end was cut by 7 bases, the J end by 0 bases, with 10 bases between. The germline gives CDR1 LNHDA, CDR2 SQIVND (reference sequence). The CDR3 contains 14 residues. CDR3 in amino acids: CASNPLLSYNEQFF. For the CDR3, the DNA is TGTGCCAGTAATCCCCTACTCTCCTACAATGAGCAGTTCTTC.

The CDR3 DNA is TGTGCCAGCAGTTCCGGCGGGACAGGGACGATAGCTGAGCAGTTCTTC. Its protein is CASSSGGTGTIAEQFF. The chain links TRBV6-5 to TRBJ2-1, with 9 bases aligning to TRBD1. The germline V gene has CDR1 MNHEY and CDR2 SVGAGI. The CDR3 covers 16 residues. J lost 9 bases, V lost 4 bases, and 13 bases had no gene match.

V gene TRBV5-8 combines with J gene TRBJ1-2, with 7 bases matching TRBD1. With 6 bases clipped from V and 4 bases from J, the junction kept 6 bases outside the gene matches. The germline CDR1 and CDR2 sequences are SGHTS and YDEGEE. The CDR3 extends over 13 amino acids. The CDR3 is CASIPGGVYGYTF. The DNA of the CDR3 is TGTGCCAGCATCCCAGGGGGTGTCTATGGCTACACCTTC.

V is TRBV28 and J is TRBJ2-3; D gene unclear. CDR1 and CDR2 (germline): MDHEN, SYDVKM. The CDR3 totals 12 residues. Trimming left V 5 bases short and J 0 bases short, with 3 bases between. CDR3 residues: CASSHSTDTQYF. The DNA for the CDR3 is TGTGCCAGCAGTCATAGCACAGATACGCAGTATTTT.

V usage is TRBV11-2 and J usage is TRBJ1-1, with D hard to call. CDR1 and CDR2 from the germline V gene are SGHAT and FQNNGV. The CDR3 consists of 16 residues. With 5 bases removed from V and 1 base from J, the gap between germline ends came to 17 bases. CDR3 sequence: CASSATGSYRNTEAFF. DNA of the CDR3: TGTGCCAGCAGCGCTACCGGGTCTTATCGGAACACTGAAGCTTTCTTT. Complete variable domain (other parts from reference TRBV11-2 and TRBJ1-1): EAGVAQSPRYKIIEKRQSVAFWCNPISGHATLYWYQQILGQGPKLLIQFQNNGVVDDSQLPKDRFSAERLKGVDSTLKIQPAKLEDSAVYLCASSATGSYRNTEAFFGQGTRLTVV.

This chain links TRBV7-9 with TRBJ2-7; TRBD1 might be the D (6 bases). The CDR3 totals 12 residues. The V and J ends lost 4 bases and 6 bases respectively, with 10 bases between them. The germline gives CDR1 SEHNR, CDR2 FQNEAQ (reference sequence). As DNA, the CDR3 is TGTGCCAGCAGCTCACGGACAGTCGAGCAGTACTTC. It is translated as CASSSRTVEQYF.

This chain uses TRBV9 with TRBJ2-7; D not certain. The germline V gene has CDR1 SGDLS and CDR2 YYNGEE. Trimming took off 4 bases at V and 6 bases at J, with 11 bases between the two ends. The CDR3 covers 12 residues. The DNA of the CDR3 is TGTGCCAGCAGCCCAACCCACGGCGAGCAGTACTTC. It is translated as CASSPTHGEQYF. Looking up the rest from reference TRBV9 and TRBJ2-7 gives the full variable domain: DSGVTQTPKHLITATGQRVTLRCSPRSGDLSVYWYQQSLDQGLQFLIQYYNGEERAKGNILERFSAQQFPDLHSELNLSSLELGDSALYFCASSPTHGEQYFGPGTRLTVT.

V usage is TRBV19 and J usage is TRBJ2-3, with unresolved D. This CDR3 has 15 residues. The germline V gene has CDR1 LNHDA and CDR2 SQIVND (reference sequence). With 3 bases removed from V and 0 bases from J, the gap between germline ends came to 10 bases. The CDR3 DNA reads TGTGCCAGTAGTATCGGTACCTCTAGCACAGATACGCAGTATTTT. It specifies CASSIGTSSTDTQYF.

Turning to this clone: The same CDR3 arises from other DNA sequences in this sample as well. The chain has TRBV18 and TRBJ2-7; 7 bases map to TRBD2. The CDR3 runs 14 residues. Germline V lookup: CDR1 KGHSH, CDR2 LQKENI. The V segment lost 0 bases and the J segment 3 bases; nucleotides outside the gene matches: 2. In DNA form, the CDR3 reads TGTGCCAGCTCACCACCTGGGGGGGTCTACGAGCAGTACTTC. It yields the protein CASSPPGGVYEQYF. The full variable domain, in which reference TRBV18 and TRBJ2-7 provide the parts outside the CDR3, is NAGVMQNPRHLVRRRGQEARLRCSPMKGHSHVYWYRQLPEEGLKFMVYLQKENIIDESGMPKERFSAEFPKEGPSILRIQQVVRGDSAAYFCASSPPGGVYEQYFGPGTRLTVT.